The source of this T cell receptor (beta chain) is a study of cytomegalovirus exposure and HLA in healthy donors. At the level of the study: Genotyping showed around 81% of a few hundred donors falling in the Caucasian-associated ancestry cluster. Study-level points and caveats: According to an earlier analysis, most TCR beta V segments yielded productive rearrangements about 87% or about 30% of the time.

PCR used 60 Vbeta primers and 13 Jbeta primers. The data were produced by immunoSEQ multiplex PCR, yet TCRdb's version contains in-frame clones alone and is incomplete. The table has about 120,000 clones, 65% to 90% seen once. In its sample, this clone was seen a few times. Its antigen remains unidentified. Germline V gene data show CDR1 as MGHDK and CDR2 as SYGVNS. V gave up 6 bases and J gave up 2 bases; unmatched junction bases: 4. The CDR3 runs 14 residues. This receptor was identified in a woman aged 25 to 39 in good health and CMV-seronegative. The chain has TRBV25-1 and TRBJ2-7; 10 bases match TRBD2. Material for sequencing was PBMCs. This CDR3 reads CASSTSGVPYEQYF. CDR3 sequence (DNA): TGTGCCAGCAGCACTAGCGGGGTTCCCTACGAGCAGTACTTC.